The rows below give T cell receptor beta chains drawn from one sample of a study of early T cells in non-severe SARS-CoV-2 infection. TCRdb fed the 5' RACE reads into MiXCR, producing one record per CDR3 protein. This table has 60,000 to 65,000 distinct CDR3 sequences, 8% to 10% appearing once. Sequenced material: whole blood. The receptors stem from an adult who was a healthcare worker with PCR-confirmed SARS-CoV-2 infection or an uninfected control (not recorded which). Both conserved end residues are part of each CDR3. A D gene is named only where the DNA matches it firmly. The size of a clone is reported for some rows only, either as once, few or many, or as a class for expanded clones.

TRBJ1-4,few,.,TRBV5-1,TGCGCCAGCAGCTTCCTGGGGATGGAAGAAAAACTGTTTTTT,CASSFLGMEEKLFF
TRBJ2-2,many,.,TRBV18,TGTGCCAGCTCACCATCCTCCGGGGAGCTGTTTTTT,CASSPSSGELFF
TRBJ1-5,.,TRBD1,TRBV19,TGTGCCAGTAGTAGCCCACCCGGGACAGGGCGTCAGCCCCAGCATTTT,CASSSPPGTGRQPQHF
TRBJ2-5,.,.,TRBV6-6,TGTGCCAGCAGTTATGGGTGGGGGCAAGAGACCCAGTACTTC,CASSYGWGQETQYF
TRBJ1-4,few,TRBD1,TRBV5-1,TGCGCCAGCAGCAATATGGACAGGGCGGCTAATGAAAAACTGTTTTTT,CASSNMDRAANEKLFF
TRBJ2-1,many,.,TRBV20-1,TGCAGTGCTGGGTGGTACAATGAGCAGTTCTTC,CSAGWYNEQFF
TRBJ2-3,.,.,TRBV6-5,TGTGCCAGCAGTTACTCGGCGGTTACCACAGATACGCAGTATTTT,CASSYSAVTTDTQYF
TRBJ1-2,.,TRBD1,TRBV12-3/TRBV12-4,TGTGCCAGCAATGGGGACAGCCAATACTATGGCTACACCTTC,CASNGDSQYYGYTF
TRBJ2-4,few,TRBD1,TRBV6-1,TGTGCCAGCAGTGAGGGGACAGGCGAAGAAGCCAAAAACATTCAGTACTTC,CASSEGTGEEAKNIQYF
TRBJ2-3,.,TRBD2,TRBV5-5,TGTGCCAGCAGCGGTGGACTAGGGAGCACAGATACGCAGTATTTT,CASSGGLGSTDTQYF
TRBJ1-3,.,.,TRBV5-1,TGCGCCAGCAGCTTGATCGGGTTGTCTGGAAACACCATATATTTT,CASSLIGLSGNTIYF
TRBJ2-1,many,TRBD2,TRBV7-8,TGTGCCAGCAGCTTAGCGGACCTGGGACTAGTCTACGACAATGAGCAGTTCTTC,CASSLADLGLVYDNEQFF
TRBJ2-5,few,.,TRBV6-1,TGTGCCAGCAGTGCCGCAGCTGTCCGAGAGACCCAGTACTTC,CASSAAAVRETQYF
TRBJ2-5,few,.,TRBV4-2,TGTGCCAGCAGCCAAGATTACGGGCGGGAGACCCAGTACTTC,CASSQDYGRETQYF
TRBJ1-5,many,.,TRBV15,TGTGCCACCAGCAGAGATACGGGGAATCAGCCCCAGCATTTT,CATSRDTGNQPQHF
TRBJ1-2,few,TRBD1,TRBV27,TGTGCCAGCAGTTTATTGGGACAGGGGATCAATCAGGACCACTATGGCTACACCTTC,CASSLLGQGINQDHYGYTF
TRBJ2-1,few,.,TRBV11-2,TGTGCCAGCAGCTTGGGGGGCAACGGAGAGCAGTTCTTC,CASSLGGNGEQFF
TRBJ1-1,.,.,TRBV5-1,TGCGCCAGCAGACTCCAGGGTACCCGGAACACTGAAGCTTTCTTT,CASRLQGTRNTEAFF
TRBJ1-3,few,.,TRBV9,TGTGCCAGCAGCGTAGCTTACCCAGGGATCGGCTCTGGAAACACCATATATTTT,CASSVAYPGIGSGNTIYF
TRBJ1-6,few,.,TRBV5-4,TGTGCCAGCAGCTTGGCGGCAATGGGTAATTCACCCCTCCACTTT,CASSLAAMGNSPLHF
TRBJ1-4,.,.,TRBV5-5,TGTGCCAGCAGCCCTCGGGGGGGCCTCTTGGCCGAAAAACTGTTTTTT,CASSPRGGLLAEKLFF
TRBJ1-2,.,.,TRBV6-1,TGTGCCAGCATAGCTTCGGGCAGGTATTCCTATGGCTACACCTTC,CASIASGRYSYGYTF
TRBJ1-1,.,TRBD1,TRBV5-1,TGCGCCAGCAGCTACGAGACAGGGTTAACTGAAGCTTTCTTT,CASSYETGLTEAFF
TRBJ2-3,few,.,TRBV4-1,TGCGCCAGCAGCCAAAGGGACGGCACAGATACGCAGTATTTT,CASSQRDGTDTQYF
TRBJ2-3,.,TRBD2,TRBV10-3,TGTGCCATAACTAGCGGGGGAGTCACAGATACGCAGTATTTT,CAITSGGVTDTQYF
TRBJ1-5,.,.,TRBV19,TGTGCCAGTAGTCGAGAGGGTAATCAGCCCCAGCATTTT,CASSREGNQPQHF
TRBJ1-3,many,.,TRBV28,TGTGCCAGCAGTCCTATAGGCACTCGCACCATATATTTT,CASSPIGTRTIYF
TRBJ1-2,.,.,TRBV5-5,TGTGCCAGCAGCTTACCATCTGCCGCGTCCTATGGCTACACCTTC,CASSLPSAASYGYTF
TRBJ1-5,many,TRBD1,TRBV30,TGTGCCTGGGCGACAGGGTATAGCAATCAGCCCCAGCATTTT,CAWATGYSNQPQHF
TRBJ1-6,.,.,TRBV2,TGTGCCAGCAGTGAACGAGGGAGACAGAACTCACCCCTCCACTTT,CASSERGRQNSPLHF
TRBJ1-5,many,TRBD1,TRBV19,TGTGCCAGTAGTATCGGACAGGCCTATAGCAATCAGCCCCAGCATTTT,CASSIGQAYSNQPQHF
TRBJ1-1,many,TRBD1,TRBV6-1,TGTGCCAGCAGTGGTGGACAGGGGAACACTGAAGCTTTCTTT,CASSGGQGNTEAFF
TRBJ2-3,many,TRBD1,TRBV29-1,TGCAGCGTGACAGGGTCTTCAGATACGCAGTATTTT,CSVTGSSDTQYF
TRBJ2-3,few,.,TRBV5-5,TGTGCCAGCAGCTTGATGATCACAGATACGCAGTATTTT,CASSLMITDTQYF
TRBJ2-1,.,.,TRBV5-4,TGTGCCAGCAGCTTGACAGTAAATGAGCAGTTCTTC,CASSLTVNEQFF
TRBJ2-2,medium-sized,.,TRBV2,TGTGCCAGCAGTCTGACCGGGGAGCTGTTTTTT,CASSLTGELFF
TRBJ1-1,many,.,TRBV3-1,TGTGCCAGCAGCCAAGGGACCGTGAACACTGAAGCTTTCTTT,CASSQGTVNTEAFF